Listed below are T cell receptor beta chains from one sample, sequenced in a study of blood T cell repertoires in COVID-19. TCRdb keeps only in-frame clones here, not all; method: immunoSEQ multiplex PCR. The sample lists around 64,000 clones, roughly two thirds occurring once. Specimen: PBMCs or T cells enriched from blood (not recorded which). The receptors shown here come from a woman aged 60-70 years who had been exposed to COVID-19. The CDR3 runs from the conserved cysteine through the conserved F or W. The size entry is marked missing in some rows and otherwise reads once, few, many or a size class.

j_call: TRBJ1-2
v_call: TRBV28
clone_size: .
cdr3_aa: CASSFEGGGSNRGYTF

j_call: TRBJ2-7
v_call: TRBV12-3/TRBV12-4
clone_size: .
cdr3_aa: CASSQGYEQYF

j_call: TRBJ1-1
v_call: TRBV19
clone_size: .
cdr3_aa: CASSTQTAMNTEAFF

j_call: TRBJ2-1
v_call: TRBV6-1
clone_size: many
cdr3_aa: CASSERAGGFNEQFF

j_call: TRBJ2-3
v_call: TRBV3-1/TRBV3-2
clone_size: .
cdr3_aa: CASSPEWTDTQYF

j_call: TRBJ2-7
v_call: TRBV3-1/TRBV3-2
clone_size: many
cdr3_aa: CASSSSGGLSLEQYF

j_call: TRBJ2-7
v_call: TRBV27
clone_size: .
cdr3_aa: CASSLNRGSGEQYF

j_call: TRBJ2-3
v_call: TRBV2
clone_size: .
cdr3_aa: CASSQRGLGTDTQYF

j_call: TRBJ2-7
v_call: TRBV5-1
clone_size: few
cdr3_aa: CASSDYLTGDEQYF

j_call: TRBJ2-2
v_call: TRBV6-5
clone_size: .
cdr3_aa: CASRTSTAGELFF

j_call: TRBJ2-1
v_call: TRBV28
clone_size: .
cdr3_aa: CASQSGGQGEQFF

j_call: TRBJ2-4
v_call: TRBV6-2/TRBV6-3
clone_size: .
cdr3_aa: CASSYPKQGAPKNIQYF

j_call: TRBJ1-4
v_call: TRBV30
clone_size: .
cdr3_aa: CAWSVQGGVNEKLFF

j_call: TRBJ1-2
v_call: TRBV30
clone_size: .
cdr3_aa: CAWSVQGATPPTF

j_call: TRBJ1-1
v_call: TRBV2
clone_size: few
cdr3_aa: CAWTRLSSNTEAFF

j_call: TRBJ2-2
v_call: TRBV5-4
clone_size: .
cdr3_aa: CASSLGIGAGYTGELFF

j_call: TRBJ1-5
v_call: TRBV7-2
clone_size: .
cdr3_aa: CASSPGGSNQPQHF

j_call: TRBJ2-3
v_call: TRBV20-1
clone_size: .
cdr3_aa: CSARDETQYF

j_call: TRBJ2-1
v_call: TRBV28
clone_size: .
cdr3_aa: CASSDSSGRLNEQFF

j_call: TRBJ1-1
v_call: TRBV29-1
clone_size: .
cdr3_aa: CSVEQGFTEAFF

j_call: TRBJ2-5
v_call: TRBV27
clone_size: .
cdr3_aa: CASSFYDSGRDQETQYF

j_call: TRBJ2-5
v_call: TRBV6-7
clone_size: .
cdr3_aa: CANREPHPPETQYF